What follows is one TCR beta chain and its context. The antigen is undetermined. This specimen belongs to a study of cytomegalovirus exposure and HLA in healthy donors. Study conclusions and caveats: Serostatus for CMV was the only available immune exposure information.

From germline, CDR1 is SQVTM and CDR2 ANQGSEA. V was trimmed by 7 bases and J by 0 bases, leaving 12 bases between them. The CDR3 contains 13 residues. Primers for the PCR totalled 60 Vbeta and 13 Jbeta. Clones were read by immunoSEQ multiplex PCR, and TCRdb kept only the in-frame ones, dropping some. The data show about 210,000 clones, with 80% to 90% seen just once and about 1.8% held by the top ten. This receptor was identified in a man in his forties in good health and CMV-seropositive. The V gene is TRBV29-1, the J gene TRBJ1-1; the D is unclear. The sequencing input was PBMCs. The CDR3 DNA reads as TGCAGCGCCGTAGCGAACATGAACACTGAAGCTTTCTTT. Protein: CSAVANMNTEAFF.